The 21 T cell receptor beta chains below all came from one sample that was sequenced in a study of neurological immune-mediated disorders. TCRdb re-analysed the 5' RACE reads in MiXCR, keeping a single row per CDR3 protein. This sample has about 59,000 distinct CDR3 sequences, with approximately 3.5% found just once. Sequenced input: PBMCs. These receptors were obtained from a woman younger than 45 with multiple sclerosis.

Points on this clonotype: One end of the junction does not line up with germline, which may come from a read error. The chain is built from TRBV28 and TRBJ1-6; 7 nucleotides agree with TRBD1. Germline assignment: CDR1 MDHEN and CDR2 SYDVKM. This CDR3 contains 17 residues. CDR3 sequence reads: CASTPPPGQIDNSPLNF. The CDR3 nucleotides read TGTGCCAGCACCCCTCCTCCGGGACAGATTGATAATTCACCCCTCAACTTT.

In regard to this clonotype: This may be a read error: a much more frequent sequence differs by one nucleotide. The rearrangement joins TRBV5-4 to TRBJ2-5; TRBD2 is a possible D gene (6 bases). The CDR3 runs 14 residues. Germline loops: CDR1 SGHNT, CDR2 YYREEE (reference sequence). V was pared by 5 bases and J by 3 bases, with 14 bases between. Here the CDR3 DNA reads TGTGCCAGCAGTTCCGCTAGCGTGGAAGAGACCCAGTACTTC. Translated: CASSSASVEETQYF. The full variable domain, completed using reference TRBV5-4 and TRBJ2-5, is ETGVTQSPTHLIKTRGQQVTLRCSSQSGHNTVSWYQQALGQGPQFIFQYYREEENGRGNFPPRFSGLQFPNYSSELNVNALELDDSALYLCASSSASVEETQYFGPGTRLLVL.

This clonotype was recorded at least ten times. The rearrangement joins TRBV27 to TRBJ2-5, with a weak D call TRBD2 (7 bases). The CDR3 contains 14 residues. V gave up 5 bases and J gave up 5 bases, with 15 bases separating them. Per the germline V gene, CDR1 is MNHEY and CDR2 is SMNVEV (reference sequence). The CDR3 DNA sequence: TGTGCCAGCAGTCCCACCGGGGGGCAGGAGACCCAGTACTTC. This translates into CASSPTGGQETQYF.

This clonotype came up a few times. The chain has TRBV25-1 and TRBJ1-1; no definite D call. CDR1 is MGHDK, CDR2 SYGVNS, per germline. Trimming removed 0 bases at V and 6 bases at J, with 11 bases between. The CDR3 is made up of 14 amino acids. The CDR3 sequence: CASSEYRSYAEAFF. The CDR3 bases are TGTGCCAGCAGTGAATACAGGTCCTACGCTGAAGCTTTCTTT.

At least ten counts were recorded for this clonotype. V gene TRBV5-1 combines with J gene TRBJ1-2; no clear D gene. With 0 bases removed from V and 2 bases from J, the gap between germline ends came to 8 bases. Germline V gene lookup returns CDR1 SGHRS and CDR2 YFSETQ. The CDR3 has 14 residues. CDR3 protein: CASSLVPGNYGYTF. The CDR3 DNA follows: TGCGCCAGCAGCTTGGTCCCGGGGAACTATGGCTACACCTTC.

This clonotype was observed many times. The chain recombines TRBV20-1 with TRBJ2-2, with TRBD1 matching 9 bases. Germline V CDR1 and CDR2: DFQATT, SNEGSKA (reference sequence). The CDR3 contains 14 residues. V lost 6 bases to trimming and J lost 7 bases; unmatched junction nucleotides: 9. This CDR3 reads CSAVGQGSLGELFF. DNA of the CDR3: TGCAGTGCAGTCGGACAGGGGTCTCTCGGGGAGCTGTTTTTT.

This clonotype was counted many times. The CDR3 region has the DNA TGTGCCAGCAGCCAAAGACTAGCGGGAGGGTCATACGAGCAGTACTTC. Its protein product is CASSQRLAGGSYEQYF. This rearrangement joins TRBV7-9 to TRBJ2-7; 14 bases line up with TRBD2. The length of the CDR3 is 16 residues. The germline V gene has CDR1 SEHNR and CDR2 FQNEAQ (reference sequence). J was trimmed by 4 bases and V by 5 bases; bases with no gene match: 7.

This clonotype occurred many times. The rearrangement uses TRBV12-3 or TRBV12-4 and TRBJ1-2, with 8 bases fitting TRBD1. CDR3 length: 14 amino acids. J was trimmed by 7 bases and V by 5 bases; bases with no gene match: 9. The CDR3 sequence is CASSPDGQGVGYTF. CDR3 in DNA: TGTGCCAGCAGTCCCGATGGACAGGGAGTTGGCTACACCTTC.

This clonotype was observed many times. The chain employs TRBV5-1 and TRBJ2-7, with D possibly matching TRBD2 (6 bases). V lost 4 bases, J lost 2 bases, and 13 bases lay in between. The CDR3 is made up of 14 amino acids. Germline-derived CDR1 and CDR2 are SGHRS and YFSETQ. The CDR3 loop is CASSRSSGAYEQYF. CDR3 sequence (DNA): TGCGCCAGCAGCCGGAGTAGCGGTGCCTACGAGCAGTACTTC.

This clonotype has a count of ten or more. V gene TRBV10-3 combines with J gene TRBJ2-1; perhaps TRBD1 as D (6 bases). CDR3 length equals 14 residues. CDR1 is ENHRY, CDR2 SYGVKD, per germline. V was pared by 5 bases and J by 5 bases, with 13 bases between. CDR3 sequence reads: CAISQGFMNNEQFF. DNA of the CDR3: TGTGCCATCAGTCAGGGGTTTATGAACAATGAGCAGTTCTTC.

This clonotype was observed many times. The V and J genes are TRBV29-1 and TRBJ2-7; D may correspond to TRBD1 or TRBD2 (7 bases each). The CDR3 has 14 residues. Germline V gene sequence: CDR1 SQVTM, CDR2 ANQGSEA. The V gene lost 7 bases and the J gene lost 5 bases, with 21 bases spanning the gap. The CDR3 DNA is TGCAGCGCCAACCAGGGGGGGGGATTGCACGAGCAGTACTTC. Protein sequence: CSANQGGGLHEQYF.

In its sample, this clonotype was seen many times. The rearrangement joins TRBV11-2 to TRBJ1-4, with TRBD1 matching over 10 bases. With V trimmed by 2 bases and J by 7 bases, 4 bases remained unmatched. Germline CDR1 SGHAT, CDR2 FQNNGV. The CDR3 spans 15 residues. DNA of the CDR3: TGTGCCAGCAGCTTAAGACAGGGGGCGGGTGAAAAACTGTTTTTT. Translation: CASSLRQGAGEKLFF.

Many counts were recorded for this clonotype. CDR3 sequence reads: CSGTGGRQDEQYF. The CDR3 bases are TGCAGCGGCACGGGGGGAAGACAAGACGAGCAGTACTTC. V gene TRBV29-1 combines with J gene TRBJ2-7, with TRBD2 matching over 7 bases. The CDR3 is made up of 13 amino acids. The germline V gene has CDR1 SQVTM and CDR2 ANQGSEA. J gave up 5 bases and V 7 bases, and 11 bases lay outside the gene matches.

This clonotype was seen ten or more times. This chain uses TRBV5-1 with TRBJ2-7, with TRBD2 matching over 8 bases. The J segment lost 4 bases and the V segment lost 0 bases, leaving 6 bases of the junction unmatched. The CDR3 spans 15 residues. CDR1 SGHRS and CDR2 YFSETQ come from the germline V gene. The CDR3 coding sequence is TGCGCCAGCAGCTTGGTTACGGGAGGGGGTTACGAGCAGTACTTC. This codes for CASSLVTGGGYEQYF.

This clonotype was counted at least ten times. The chain couples TRBV20-1 to TRBJ2-7; TRBD1 aligns across 9 bases. The CDR3 spans 16 residues. V lost 1 base and J lost 1; bases outside the gene matches: 8. Germline loops: CDR1 DFQATT, CDR2 SNEGSKA (reference sequence). CDR3 loop: CSARVSGTGFSYEQYF. CDR3 in DNA: TGCAGTGCTAGAGTTTCCGGGACAGGGTTTTCCTACGAGCAGTACTTC.

The V call is TRBV6-1, the J call TRBJ1-2; unclear D gene. CDR3 length equals 13 residues. Germline V lookup: CDR1 MNHNS, CDR2 SASEGT. V gave up 2 bases and J gave up 3 bases, with 7 bases separating them. The CDR3 DNA reads as TGTGCCAGCAGTGAATCAAAGCACTATGGCTACACCTTC. Encoded protein: CASSESKHYGYTF.

This clonotype appeared many times. The rearrangement links TRBV14 to TRBJ2-3; perhaps TRBD2 as D (5 bases). Germline loops: CDR1 SGHDN, CDR2 FVKESK. The V end was cut by 4 bases, the J end by 9 bases, with 20 bases between. The CDR3 is 15 residues long. The CDR3 DNA reads TGTGCCAGCAGCCGCGGAAGAGGAAAGGGAGAGACGCAGTATTTT. Protein product: CASSRGRGKGETQYF.

This clonotype was seen repeatedly, ten times or more. The gene calls are TRBV12-3 or TRBV12-4 and TRBJ1-2; a weak D match, TRBD1 (6 bases). The ends were cut back, 6 bases at V and 3 bases at J, with 14 bases in the middle. The CDR3 sequence is 14 residues long. CDR3 sequence: CASRFSPGDYGYTF. CDR3 nucleotide sequence: TGTGCCAGCAGGTTTTCGCCAGGGGACTATGGCTACACCTTC.

This clonotype showed up many times. The chain combines TRBV20-1 with TRBJ1-4; 7 bases agree with TRBD1. This CDR3 region has 14 residues. V lost 3 bases, J lost 1 base, and 2 bases stayed unmatched. Per germline, CDR1 DFQATT and CDR2 SNEGSKA (reference sequence). CDR3 protein: CSARGTVTNEKLFF. For the CDR3, the DNA is TGCAGTGCTAGGGGGACAGTAACTAATGAAAAACTGTTTTTT.

This clonotype was observed many times. This chain links TRBV20-1 with TRBJ2-1; 9 bases line up with TRBD2. V shed 4 bases, J shed 0 bases, and the junction held 13 bases outside the gene matches. The CDR3 is made up of 18 amino acids. The germline V gene encodes CDR1 DFQATT and CDR2 SNEGSKA (reference sequence). DNA of the CDR3: TGCAGTGCTATGGGTCTAGCGGGGTCCACCATCTCCTACAATGAGCAGTTCTTC. Translated: CSAMGLAGSTISYNEQFF.

This clonotype was counted ten times or more. The chain uses TRBV4-2 and TRBJ1-2; TRBD1 matches at 10 bases. In germline, CDR1 is LGHNA, CDR2 YNFKEQ. V was clipped by 3 bases and J by 8 bases; unmatched bases: 12. This CDR3 has 16 amino acids. The CDR3 DNA reads as TGTGCCAGCAGCCAGGACCAGGACAGGGGGTATCGAGGCTACACCTTC. It codes for CASSQDQDRGYRGYTF.